Listed below are T cell receptor beta chains from one sample, sequenced in a study of cytomegalovirus exposure and HLA in healthy donors. The table came from immunoSEQ multiplex PCR; TCRdb's copy has only in-frame clones and leaves some out. The table has approximately 110,000 clones, 74% seen once. What was sequenced was PBMCs. The origin of the receptors is a woman between 50 and 59 years old in good health and CMV-seropositive. Each CDR3 is given with its conserved first and last residue. D genes are given only for firm matches. Size tells how often a clone was seen (once, few, many) or the class of an expanded clone, and some rows leave it out.

D gene	V gene	J gene	clone size	CDR3 DNA	CDR3 protein
.	TRBV5-1	TRBJ1-4	.	TGCGCCAGCAGCGTGGGATTTGGGGGGGTTGGAGAACTGTTTTTT	CASSVGFGGVGELFF
TRBD2	TRBV5-1	TRBJ2-1	.	TGCGCCAGCAGCCCCGTACTTACTAGCGGGGTCAATGAGCAGTTCTTC	CASSPVLTSGVNEQFF
.	TRBV7-8	TRBJ1-4	.	TGTGCCAGCAGCCCTAGGGGCGGACTAAATGAAAAACTGTTTTTT	CASSPRGGLNEKLFF
.	TRBV30	TRBJ1-2	.	TGTGCCTGGAGTGAGACAGACGGGTCGTCTTATGGCTACACCTTC	CAWSETDGSSYGYTF
.	TRBV2	TRBJ1-2	.	TGTGCCAGCAGCGCAGGAGGAGCTAACTATGGCTACACCTTC	CASSAGGANYGYTF
.	TRBV27	TRBJ2-5	.	TGTGCCAGCAGTCCCAGGGGTAGGGAGACCCAGTACTTC	CASSPRGRETQYF
.	TRBV27	TRBJ2-3	.	TGTGCCAGCAGTTCCGACTTCCCTAGCACAGATACGCAGTATTTT	CASSSDFPSTDTQYF
.	TRBV6-6	TRBJ1-5	.	TGTGCCAGCTGGGAGGGAGGGAGCAATCAGCCCCAGCATTTT	CASWEGGSNQPQHF
TRBD1	TRBV11-3	TRBJ2-1	.	TGTGCCAGCAGCGGGGGACAGGGGCAGTTCTTC	CASSGGQGQFF
TRBD2	TRBV7-3	TRBJ2-5	.	TGTGCCAGCAGCTTAAACGGACTAGCGGGGGCACAAGAGACCCAGTACTTC	CASSLNGLAGAQETQYF
.	TRBV4-3	TRBJ2-6	.	TGCGCCAGCAGCCAAGCCGAAAGTAGCTCTGGGGCCAACGTCCTGACTTTC	CASSQAESSSGANVLTF
TRBD1	TRBV27	TRBJ2-2	.	TGTGCCAGCGGGTCCGTATTACAGGGGGGTGACGGGGAGCTGTTTTTT	CASGSVLQGGDGELFF
TRBD1	TRBV19	TRBJ2-7	.	TGTGCCAGTAGTGTCACCGGGACAGGGTCCTACGAGCAGTACTTC	CASSVTGTGSYEQYF
.	TRBV23-1	TRBJ1-2	.	TGCGCCAGCACCCATCCCCTAAGACAGCATGGCTACACCTTC	CASTHPLRQHGYTF
TRBD2	TRBV7-3	TRBJ2-7	.	TGTGCCAGCAGCTTAATCGGGGGGTCCCACGAGCAGTACTTC	CASSLIGGSHEQYF
.	TRBV4-1	TRBJ2-7	few	TGCGCCAGCAGCCCGAGGACAGATCCCTACGAGCAGTACTTC	CASSPRTDPYEQYF
TRBD1	TRBV12-5	TRBJ1-2	.	TGTGCTAGTGCCCGCGGGACAGGGGTTTCCTATGACTATGGCTACACCTTC	CASARGTGVSYDYGYTF
.	TRBV28	TRBJ1-2	.	TGTGCCAGCAGCCCTGGGGGCAGGCGAAATGATGGCTACACCTTC	CASSPGGRRNDGYTF
.	TRBV7-9	TRBJ2-5	.	TGTGCCAGCAGCTTACTTACCGGAGAGACCCAGTACTTC	CASSLLTGETQYF
.	TRBV20-1	TRBJ2-1	.	TGCAGTGCGGGCGGGGACAATGAGCAGTTCTTC	CSAGGDNEQFF
.	TRBV19	TRBJ1-1	once	TGTGCCAGTAGTATAACAGTGAACACTGAAGCTTTCTTT	CASSITVNTEAFF
.	TRBV14	TRBJ1-1	many	TGTGCCAGCAGCCAGGGGGGAATCACTGAAGCTTTCTTT	CASSQGGITEAFF
TRBD1	TRBV6-5	TRBJ2-5	.	TGTGCCAGCAGTTACTCTGGGACAGGGGTTGGAGAGACCCAGTACTTC	CASSYSGTGVGETQYF
TRBD1	TRBV5-5	TRBJ1-5	.	TGTGCCAGCAGGTCCGGACAGGGAGGGCAGCCCCAGCATTTT	CASRSGQGGQPQHF
TRBD2	TRBV6-1	TRBJ2-7	.	TGTGCCAGCAGTGAAGCGGGGACTAGCGGGGCCTACGAGCAGTACTTC	CASSEAGTSGAYEQYF
TRBD1	TRBV4-1	TRBJ2-2	.	TGCGCCAGCAGCTTAGGGACAGGGGGCGTTATCGCCGGGGAGCTGTTTTTT	CASSLGTGGVIAGELFF
.	TRBV6-5	TRBJ1-2	.	TGTGCCAGCAGTTACTCGTCGGGAACGAGTAGCTACACCTTC	CASSYSSGTSSYTF
.	TRBV5-1	TRBJ2-2	.	TGCGCCAGCAGCTTGATCGGCCCTACGTCGGGAACCGGGGAGCTGTTTTTT	CASSLIGPTSGTGELFF
.	TRBV29-1	TRBJ2-3	few	TGCAGCGTCGCGGGACTCTTGGGCGTACGGGGCACAGATACGCAGTATTTT	CSVAGLLGVRGTDTQYF
.	TRBV11-2	TRBJ1-2	.	TGTGCCAGCAGCTTAGATCAAAGTAAAGGAACAGCCAGCCGGGGCTACACCTTC	CASSLDQSKGTASRGYTF
TRBD1	TRBV2	TRBJ2-7	.	TGTGCCAGCATGAAGGACAGGGCAGGCGAGCAGTACTTC	CASMKDRAGEQYF
TRBD1	TRBV9	TRBJ2-1	few	TGTGCCAGCAGCGTGGGACAGGGATTGGGCAATGAGCAGTTCTTC	CASSVGQGLGNEQFF